A single sample gave rise to the 32 T cell receptor beta chains below, sequenced in a study of blood T cell repertoires in COVID-19. Only in-frame clones appear in the TCRdb table, and some are missing; sequencing was by immunoSEQ multiplex PCR. The sample shows about 43,000 clones, about 91% of them seen only once. The sequencing input was peripheral blood. Receptor source: a man in his 60s with active COVID-19.

The gene calls are TRBV3-1 (or the pseudogene TRBV3-2) and TRBJ2-2, with TRBD1 identical over 9 bases. The CDR3 sequence is 17 residues long. CDR1 and CDR2 from the germline V gene are LGHDT and YNNKEL (reference sequence). V trimming: 4 bases; J trimming: 1 base; junction bases outside the gene matches: 7. CDR3: CASSPPRTGVNTGELFF. In DNA form, the CDR3 reads TGTGCCAGCAGCCCGCCCCGGACAGGGGTGAACACCGGGGAGCTGTTTTTT.

The chain recombines TRBV20-1 with TRBJ2-5; TRBD2 matches 13 bases. Germline V lookup: CDR1 DFQATT, CDR2 SNEGSKA (reference sequence). V shed 3 bases and J 2 bases; nucleotides not matched to a gene: 9. The CDR3 has 17 residues. CDR3 region: CSASPWTSGGKQETQYF. CDR3 sequence (DNA): TGCAGTGCTAGTCCCTGGACTAGCGGGGGTAAACAAGAGACCCAGTACTTC.

This clone appeared once. J is TRBJ1-6 and V is TRBV10-1, with D uncertain. Germline V gene data show CDR1 as WNHNN and CDR2 as SYGVQD (reference sequence). The length of the CDR3 is 14 residues. Trimming left V 8 bases short and J 8 bases short, with 16 bases between. The CDR3 nucleotides are TGCGCCAGCCCCAGAACCCAGACTTATTCACCCCTCCACTTT. Its protein product is CASPRTQTYSPLHF.

The J gene is TRBJ1-3, the V gene TRBV30; D gene unclear. Germline V lookup: CDR1 GTSNPN, CDR2 SVGIG (reference sequence). Trimming pared 6 bases from V and 5 bases from J, leaving 8 bases between. There are 11 residues in the CDR3. The CDR3 nucleotides read TGTGCCTGTAACATAAGAAACACCATATATTTT. Translating gives CACNIRNTIYF.

The chain joins TRBV7-3 to TRBJ2-5; 7 nucleotides match TRBD2. With V trimmed by 4 bases and J by 1 base, 3 bases remained unmatched. Germline V gene lookup returns CDR1 SGHTA and CDR2 FQGTGA. This CDR3 spans 14 amino acids. The CDR3 DNA is TGTGCCAGCAGCTCGGGACTACCCCAAGAGACCCAGTACTTC. Translating gives CASSSGLPQETQYF.

V gene TRBV24-1 combines with J gene TRBJ2-1; 8 nucleotides match TRBD1. V shed 4 bases and J 9 bases; nucleotides not matched to a gene: 10. Germline assignment: CDR1 KGHDR and CDR2 SFDVKD. The CDR3 sequence is 15 residues long. The CDR3 DNA reads as TGTGCCACCAGTGAGCCCGGGACAGGCACGGGTGAGCAGTTCTTC. This sequence encodes CATSEPGTGTGEQFF.

This chain connects TRBV3-1 (or the pseudogene TRBV3-2) to TRBJ1-1; D possibly corresponds to TRBD1 (5 bases). In germline, CDR1 is LGHDT, CDR2 YNNKEL (reference sequence). The CDR3 runs to 16 residues. V gave up 3 bases and J gave up 1 base, with 15 bases separating them. The CDR3 nucleotides are TGTGCCAGCAGCCACCTGACAGTCTCATCGAACACTGAAGCTTTCTTT. It encodes CASSHLTVSSNTEAFF.

This clone was picked up one time. The rearrangement links TRBV28 to TRBJ1-2, with a possible D match to TRBD1 (6 bases). The length of the CDR3 is 15 residues. The V gene's germline CDR1 is MDHEN and CDR2 SYDVKM. V was cut by 3 bases and J by 0 bases, with 11 bases left in between. The CDR3 is CASSFPTGANYGYTF. CDR3 nucleotides: TGTGCCAGCAGTTTCCCGACAGGAGCTAACTATGGCTACACCTTC.

The CDR3 DNA sequence: TGCGCCAGCAGCGGTGGAGAGTATAGCGGGTCTACTTATGACGAGCAGTACTTC. It encodes CASSGGEYSGSTYDEQYF. The chain has TRBV5-1 and TRBJ2-7; 7 nucleotides align to TRBD2. V was pared by 4 bases and J by 5 bases, with 21 bases of the junction left unmatched. The CDR3 totals 18 residues. The V gene's germline CDR1 is SGHRS and CDR2 YFSETQ.

This clone appeared once. This sequence joins TRBV5-6 and TRBJ1-1; 7 bases fit TRBD1. Germline CDR1 and CDR2: SGHDT and YYEEEE. Trimming took 4 bases from V and 4 from J; bases not matched to a gene: 7. The CDR3 length is 14 residues. The CDR3 loop is CASSLRGQITEAFF. For the CDR3, the DNA is TGTGCCAGCAGCCTTAGGGGACAGATCACTGAAGCTTTCTTT.

V gene TRBV15 combines with J gene TRBJ2-7; the match to TRBD2 covers 9 bases. The CDR3 has 13 amino acids. The V and J ends lost 5 bases and 4 bases, in that order; junction bases with no gene match: 3. CDR1 and CDR2 from the germline V gene are LNHNV and YYDKDF (reference sequence). The CDR3 DNA reads as TGTGCCACCAGCGTTAGCGGGAGATACGAGCAGTACTTC. This gives the protein CATSVSGRYEQYF.

Written as DNA, the CDR3 is TGTGCCAGCAGGAGGGACAGGGACTATGGCTACACCTTC. Protein sequence: CASRRDRDYGYTF. V usage is TRBV6-6 and J usage is TRBJ1-2; TRBD1 matches 9 bases. V lost 6 bases and J lost 3; bases outside the gene matches: 2. CDR3 length: 13 residues. The V gene's germline CDR1 is MNHNY and CDR2 SVGAGI (reference sequence).

The V gene is TRBV24-1, the J gene TRBJ2-2; D perhaps matches TRBD1 (6 bases). The germline V and J ends were trimmed by 1 base and 6 bases, with 11 bases remaining between them. Germline V gene sequence: CDR1 KGHDR, CDR2 SFDVKD. This CDR3 comprises 15 residues. CDR3 amino acids: CATSDLTGRAGELFF. In DNA form, the CDR3 reads TGTGCCACCAGTGATTTAACAGGGAGAGCCGGGGAGCTGTTTTTT.

V and J are TRBV4-2 and TRBJ2-7; D might be TRBD2 (6 bases). Germline CDR1 reads LGHNA; CDR2 reads YNFKEQ. The CDR3 sequence is 16 residues long. Trimming took 0 bases from V and 3 from J, leaving 15 bases between them. CDR3 coding DNA: TGTGCCAGCAGCCAAGATATTGCTCGGAGGGACTACGAGCAGTACTTC. It codes for CASSQDIARRDYEQYF.

The chain links TRBV7-9 to TRBJ1-6; a possible D gene is TRBD1 (6 bases). Deletions cut 5 bases from V and 10 bases from J, with 18 bases between. The CDR3 is 15 residues long. Germline V gene sequence: CDR1 SEHNR, CDR2 FQNEAQ (reference sequence). CDR3 amino acids: CASSSQGRGISPLHF. The DNA of the CDR3 is TGTGCCAGCAGCAGTCAGGGGAGAGGTATCTCACCCCTCCACTTT.

The rearrangement links TRBV29-1 to TRBJ1-4; possible D gene TRBD1, 6 bases. Per the germline V gene, CDR1 is SQVTM and CDR2 is ANQGSEA. V was cut by 1 base and J by 7 bases, with 10 bases left in between. CDR3 length equals 13 residues. The CDR3 region is CSVEVRGSEKLFF. For the CDR3, the DNA is TGCAGCGTTGAAGTGAGGGGGAGTGAAAAACTGTTTTTT.

The gene calls are TRBV28 and TRBJ2-1; TRBD1 aligns across 10 bases. This CDR3 comprises 16 residues. Germline V lookup: CDR1 MDHEN, CDR2 SYDVKM. The V and J ends lost 5 bases and 2 bases, in that order; junction bases with no gene match: 6. This chain's CDR3 is CASSETGTGAYNEQFF. The DNA for the CDR3 is TGTGCCAGCAGTGAAACCGGGACAGGGGCCTACAATGAGCAGTTCTTC.

The chain is built from TRBV7-9 and TRBJ1-5; D might be TRBD1 (5 bases). Looked up from germline, CDR1 is SEHNR and CDR2 is FQNEAQ (reference sequence). Trimming removed 5 bases from V and 3 bases from J, with 11 bases in between. The CDR3 totals 14 residues. The DNA of the CDR3 is TGTGCCAGCAGCCGTGACAGTTACAATCAGCCCCAGCATTTT. Translation gives CASSRDSYNQPQHF. Full variable domain (missing parts from reference TRBV7-9 and TRBJ1-5): DTGVSQNPRHKITKRGQNVTFRCDPISEHNRLYWYRQTLGQGPEFLTYFQNEAQLEKSRLLSDRFSAERPKGSFSTLEIQRTEQGDSAMYLCASSRDSYNQPQHFGDGTRLSIL.

This chain links TRBV3-1 (or the pseudogene TRBV3-2) with TRBJ1-1; D is unresolved. The CDR3 is made up of 15 amino acids. V gave up 0 bases and J gave up 5 bases, with 13 bases separating them. The germline V gene encodes CDR1 LGHDT and CDR2 YNNKEL (reference sequence). CDR3 sequence reads: CASSQDLGVRTEAFF. The CDR3 DNA sequence: TGTGCCAGCAGCCAAGATCTCGGGGTGCGTACTGAAGCTTTCTTT.

The count of this clone is one. The chain links TRBV28 to TRBJ2-7; perhaps TRBD1 as D (5 bases). V lost 5 bases, J lost 2 bases, and 13 bases lay in between. The CDR3 runs to 14 residues. Germline V CDR1 and CDR2: MDHEN, SYDVKM. Here the CDR3 DNA reads TGTGCCAGCAGTAAACGACAGCCCCCCTACGAGCAGTACTTC. As protein: CASSKRQPPYEQYF.

This rearrangement joins TRBV9 to TRBJ2-2, with D uncertain. CDR3 size: 14 residues. In germline, CDR1 is SGDLS, CDR2 YYNGEE. Trimming stripped 0 bases from V and 4 bases from J, with 7 bases between. Written as DNA, the CDR3 is TGTGCCAGCAGCGTAGCTACCGTCACCGGGGAGCTGTTTTTT. This gives the protein CASSVATVTGELFF.

J is TRBJ1-1 and V is TRBV28; D is unclear. The V and J ends lost 6 bases and 6 bases respectively, with 17 bases between them. CDR1 and CDR2 from the germline V gene are MDHEN and SYDVKM. This CDR3 region has 14 residues. The CDR3, as DNA: TGTGCCAGCAGCCAAACAGACCGGGGAGCTGAAGCTTTCTTT. It translates to CASSQTDRGAEAFF.

The CDR3: CASSLAGEGNTIYF. CDR3 nucleotides: TGCGCCAGCAGCTTGGCCGGGGAAGGAAACACCATATATTTT. The V and J genes are TRBV5-1 and TRBJ1-3, with unresolved D. The CDR3 spans 14 residues. The V end lost 0 bases, the J end lost 4 bases, and 8 bases lay between the germline ends. Germline V lookup: CDR1 SGHRS, CDR2 YFSETQ.

The V gene is TRBV28, the J gene TRBJ1-5, with no clear D. The V end lost 7 bases, the J end lost 0 bases, and 10 bases lay between the germline ends. CDR3 size: 14 residues. The germline CDR1 and CDR2 sequences are MDHEN and SYDVKM. CDR3 in amino acids: CASTYRTSNQPQHF. In nucleotides, the CDR3 is TGTGCCAGCACTTATAGAACTAGCAATCAGCCCCAGCATTTT.

This clone was seen a handful of times. The V call is TRBV10-2, the J call TRBJ1-1; 7 positions agree with TRBD1. CDR3 length: 13 residues. CDR1 is WSHSY, CDR2 SAAADI, per germline. V lost 6 bases to trimming and J lost 2 bases; unmatched junction nucleotides: 3. This CDR3 reads CASSGTVNTEAFF. As DNA, the CDR3 is TGCGCCAGCAGCGGGACAGTTAACACTGAAGCTTTCTTT.

The chain carries TRBV5-1 and TRBJ2-3; 8 positions agree with TRBD1. Germline V gene data show CDR1 as SGHRS and CDR2 as YFSETQ. V dropped 0 bases and J dropped 6; count of bases not matched to a gene: 3. This CDR3 comprises 14 residues. CDR3 loop: CASSLVQGDDTQYF. For the CDR3, the DNA is TGCGCCAGCAGCTTGGTACAGGGGGACGATACGCAGTATTTT.

This chain uses TRBV11-2 with TRBJ2-1; 7 bases line up with TRBD2. The CDR3 spans 17 residues. Germline V CDR1 and CDR2: SGHAT, FQNNGV. V lost 0 bases and J lost 4; bases outside the gene matches: 9. Written as DNA, the CDR3 is TGTGCCAGCAGCTTAGAACTAGCGAGAGCCTTATACAATGAGCAGTTCTTC. It translates to CASSLELARALYNEQFF.

The genes are TRBV5-1 and TRBJ1-4; weak D call: TRBD1 (5 bases). The CDR3 runs to 15 residues. V lost 2 bases and J 3 bases, leaving 11 bases between the germline ends. The germline gives CDR1 SGHRS, CDR2 YFSETQ. CDR3 loop: CASSLTTGSNEKLFF. CDR3 in DNA: TGCGCCAGCAGCTTAACCACAGGTTCTAATGAAAAACTGTTTTTT. Combining the CDR3 with reference TRBV5-1 and TRBJ1-4 gives the whole variable domain KAGVTQTPRYLIKTRGQQVTLSCSPISGHRSVSWYQQTPGQGLQFLFEYFSETQRNKGNFPGRFSGRQFSNSRSEMNVSTLELGDSALYLCASSLTTGSNEKLFFGSGTQLSVL.

This chain joins TRBV6-1 and TRBJ1-5; TRBD1 aligns across 9 bases. J gave up 6 bases and V 2 bases, and 5 bases lay outside the gene matches. The CDR3 spans 15 residues. Germline V CDR1 and CDR2: MNHNS, SASEGT. CDR3 sequence: CASSESGTGIQPQHF. The CDR3 region has the DNA TGTGCCAGCAGTGAAAGTGGGACAGGGATTCAGCCCCAGCATTTT.

The rearrangement joins TRBV7-8 to TRBJ2-7; 8 bases are a match to TRBD1. The J segment lost 9 bases and the V segment lost 3 bases, leaving 7 bases of the junction unmatched. Germline V CDR1 and CDR2: SGHVS, FQNEAQ. CDR3 length: 13 amino acids. CDR3 DNA: TGTGCCAGCAGCTTCAAGGACAGGGTTGGGCAGTACTTC. Translating it yields CASSFKDRVGQYF.

This clone was picked up one time. J is TRBJ2-3 and V is TRBV6-1, with 8 bases fitting TRBD2. Germline CDR1 MNHNS, CDR2 SASEGT. The length of the CDR3 is 16 residues. J lost 4 bases, V lost 4 bases, and 10 bases had no gene match. The CDR3 loop is CASSVIQREIPDTQYF. In DNA form, the CDR3 reads TGTGCCAGCAGTGTTATCCAGCGGGAGATCCCAGATACGCAGTATTTT.

This clone was observed a single time. This chain connects TRBV28 to TRBJ2-1; 8 bases are shared with TRBD2. V was clipped by 3 bases and J by 3 bases; unmatched bases: 4. CDR3 length equals 15 residues. Germline V gene lookup returns CDR1 MDHEN and CDR2 SYDVKM. In DNA form, the CDR3 reads TGTGCCAGCAGTTTTCGCGGGGGGTTCTACAATGAGCAGTTCTTC. Its translation is CASSFRGGFYNEQFF.